The T cell receptor (beta chain) described here comes from a study of cytomegalovirus exposure and HLA in healthy donors. Across the study: Falling in the Caucasian-associated ancestry cluster were 81% of 398 genotyped donors.

With 60 Vbeta and 13 Jbeta primers, the PCR was carried out. TCRdb keeps only in-frame clones here, not all; method: immunoSEQ multiplex PCR. This table has some 140,000 clones, 79% appearing once. The sequence came from a man aged 30-40 years in good health and CMV-seropositive. Material for sequencing was PBMCs.

The CDR3 loop reads CASSPLLRDSYGYTF. The DNA for the CDR3 is TGTGCCAGCAGCCCCCTCCTCCGGGACAGCTATGGCTACACCTTC. This chain connects TRBV7-8 to TRBJ1-2; 7 nucleotides match TRBD1. This CDR3 region has 15 residues. Trimming removed 5 bases from V and 4 bases from J; junction bases left unmatched: 10. CDR1 and CDR2 from the germline V gene are SGHVS and FQNEAQ.